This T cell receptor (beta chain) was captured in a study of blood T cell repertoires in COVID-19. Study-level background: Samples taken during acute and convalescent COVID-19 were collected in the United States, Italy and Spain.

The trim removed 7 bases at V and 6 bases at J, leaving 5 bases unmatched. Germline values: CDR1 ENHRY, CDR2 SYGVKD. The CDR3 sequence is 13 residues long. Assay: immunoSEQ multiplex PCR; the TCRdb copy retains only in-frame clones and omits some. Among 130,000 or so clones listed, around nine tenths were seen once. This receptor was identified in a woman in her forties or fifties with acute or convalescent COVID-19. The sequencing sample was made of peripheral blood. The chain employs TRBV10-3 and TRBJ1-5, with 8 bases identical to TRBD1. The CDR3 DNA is TGTGCCATCACTCAGGGGGCTGGTCAGCCCCAGCATTTT. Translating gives CAITQGAGQPQHF.